This TCR beta chain derives from a study of blood T cells in healthy people across ages. Together with a sample-barcoded 5' primer, a J-beta primer mix was included in a second PCR lasting about 7 to 12 cycles. TCRdb re-analysed the 5' RACE reads in MiXCR, keeping a single row per CDR3 protein. The repertoire includes more than 550,000 distinct CDR3 sequences, about a fifth of them detected once, and roughly 22% sits in the top ten. Each sample used at least 6.5 million PBMCs. This CDR3 has 14 residues. V was pared by 0 bases and J by 3 bases, with 9 bases between. CDR1 is WNHNN, CDR2 SYGVQD, per germline (reference sequence).

This chain links TRBV10-1 with TRBJ2-7; possible D gene TRBD2, 6 bases. The origin of this receptor is a man in his 70s in good health. The specimen sequenced was blood. The DNA for the CDR3 is TGCGCCAGCAGTGAGTCGCGGGGAGTCTACGAGCAGTACTTC. Protein product: CASSESRGVYEQYF.